This T cell receptor (beta chain) was retrieved from a study of blood T cell repertoires in COVID-19. Study information: T cells, B-cell-depleted T cells, or PBMCs provided the cDNA or gDNA that served as material.

Authors' methods: Nucleated cell number was recorded as an estimate derived from reference gene primer amplification. Method: immunoSEQ multiplex PCR; TCRdb's copy keeps in-frame clones and lacks some. Clone size and the V and J calls come from that table; the DNA yielded D and trimming. In the table there are more than 95,000 clones, 91% of which are singletons. Germline CDR1 and CDR2: MGHRA and YSYEKL. CDR3 length: 13 amino acids. Trimming took off 1 base at V and 7 bases at J, with 8 bases between the two ends. This clonotype originated in a human donor in a cohort sampled during active COVID-19. The sequenced material came from peripheral blood. This sequence joins TRBV4-1 and TRBJ2-4; D gene ambiguous. The CDR3 sequence is CASSQGVGNIQYF. The CDR3 DNA reads as TGCGCCAGCAGCCAAGGGGTCGGGAACATTCAGTACTTC.